The T cell receptor (beta chain) described here comes from a study of OX40 agonist ivuxolimab in advanced cancers. Overall study context: The mean age was roughly 60 years, ranging from about 20 to 79, with 65% to 85% of participants male.

CDR1 and CDR2 (germline): SGHVS, FNYEAQ. This CDR3 is built from 14 residues. Prior autoimmune disease or systemic immunosuppression barred patients. TCRdb keeps only in-frame clones here, not all; method: immunoSEQ multiplex PCR. The table shows fewer than 75,000 clones, with more than 75% occurring only once. V usage is TRBV7-6 and J usage is TRBJ2-5; D perhaps matches TRBD1 (6 bases). Matching the DNA end better, TRBJ2-7 makes the J call doubtful. The TCR originated in an adult with an advanced solid tumor such as melanoma, head and neck, liver or kidney cancer. The sequences come from CD4+ or CD8+ T cells sorted from blood, collected in a trial of the OX40 agonist ivuxolimab. The CDR3 loop is CASSLGLQGYEQYF. CDR3 DNA: TGTGCCAGCAGCTTAGGCTTACAGGGCTACGAGCAGTACTTC.